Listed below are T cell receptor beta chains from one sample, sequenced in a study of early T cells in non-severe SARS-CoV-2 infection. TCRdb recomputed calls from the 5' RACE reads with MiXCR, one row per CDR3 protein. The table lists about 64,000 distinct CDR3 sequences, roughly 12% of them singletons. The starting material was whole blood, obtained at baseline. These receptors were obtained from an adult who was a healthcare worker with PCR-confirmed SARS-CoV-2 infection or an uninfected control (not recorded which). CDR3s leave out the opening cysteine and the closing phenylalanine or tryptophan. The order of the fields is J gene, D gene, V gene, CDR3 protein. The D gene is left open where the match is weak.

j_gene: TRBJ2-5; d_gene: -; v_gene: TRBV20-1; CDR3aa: SARDPGAGETQY
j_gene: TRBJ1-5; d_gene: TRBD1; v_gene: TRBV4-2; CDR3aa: ASSLTGDNQPQH
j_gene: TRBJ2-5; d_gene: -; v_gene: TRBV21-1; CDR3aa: ASSKRCIRDVETQY
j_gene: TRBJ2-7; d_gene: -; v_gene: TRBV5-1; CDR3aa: ASSLDSGALQVQY
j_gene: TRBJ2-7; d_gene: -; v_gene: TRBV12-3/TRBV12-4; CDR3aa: ASSLRRGLITGLTYEQY
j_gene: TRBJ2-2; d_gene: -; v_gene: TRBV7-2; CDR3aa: ASSLAGHNTGELF
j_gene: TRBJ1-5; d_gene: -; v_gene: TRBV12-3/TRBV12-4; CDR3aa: ASSSYRVRSNQPQH
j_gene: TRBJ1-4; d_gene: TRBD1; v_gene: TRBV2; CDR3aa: ASERGPTNEKLF
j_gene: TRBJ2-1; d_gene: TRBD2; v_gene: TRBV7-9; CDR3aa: ASSPVLARNEQF
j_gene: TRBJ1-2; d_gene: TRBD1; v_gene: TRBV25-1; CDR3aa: ASSEFGQARSYT
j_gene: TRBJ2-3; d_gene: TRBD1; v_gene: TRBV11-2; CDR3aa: ASTRTGFTDTQY
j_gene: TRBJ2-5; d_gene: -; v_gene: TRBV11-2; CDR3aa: ASSFSYQETQY
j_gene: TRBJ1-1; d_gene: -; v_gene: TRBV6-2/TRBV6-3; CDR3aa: ASITDSGTEAF
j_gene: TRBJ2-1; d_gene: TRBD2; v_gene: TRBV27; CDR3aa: ASSPRTSGRIYNEQF
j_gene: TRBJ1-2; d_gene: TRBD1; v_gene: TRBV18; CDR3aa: ASSPDRVHGYT
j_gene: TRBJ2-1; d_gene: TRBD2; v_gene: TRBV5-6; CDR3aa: ASSSPGTTAYNEQF